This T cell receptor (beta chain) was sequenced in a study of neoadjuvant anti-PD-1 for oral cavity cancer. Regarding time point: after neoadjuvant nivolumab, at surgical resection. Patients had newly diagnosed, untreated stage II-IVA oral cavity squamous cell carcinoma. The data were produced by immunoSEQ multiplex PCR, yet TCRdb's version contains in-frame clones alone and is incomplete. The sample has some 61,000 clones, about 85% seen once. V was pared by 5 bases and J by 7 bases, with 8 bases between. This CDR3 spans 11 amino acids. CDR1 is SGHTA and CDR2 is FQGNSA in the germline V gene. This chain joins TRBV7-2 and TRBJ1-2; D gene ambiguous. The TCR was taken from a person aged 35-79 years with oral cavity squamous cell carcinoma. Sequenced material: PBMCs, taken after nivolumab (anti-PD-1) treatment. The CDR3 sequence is CASSPGVGYTF. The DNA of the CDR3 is TGTGCCAGCAGCCCCGGTGTTGGCTACACCTTC.